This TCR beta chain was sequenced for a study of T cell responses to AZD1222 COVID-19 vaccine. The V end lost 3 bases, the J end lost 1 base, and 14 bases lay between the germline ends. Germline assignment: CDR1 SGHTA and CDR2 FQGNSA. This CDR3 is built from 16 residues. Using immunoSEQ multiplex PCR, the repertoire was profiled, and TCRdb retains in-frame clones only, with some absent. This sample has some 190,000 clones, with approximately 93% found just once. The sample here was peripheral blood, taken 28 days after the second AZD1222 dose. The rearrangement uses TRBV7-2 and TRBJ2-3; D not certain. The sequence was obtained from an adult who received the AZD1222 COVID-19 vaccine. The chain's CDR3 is CASSFGASLRTDTQYF. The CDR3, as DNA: TGTGCCAGCAGCTTTGGAGCCTCCTTGCGCACAGATACGCAGTATTTT.